This paragraph covers one T cell receptor beta chain sequence. Its antigen is not known. The sample belongs to a study of OX40 agonist ivuxolimab in advanced cancers. Study observations and caveats: Clonal expansion was seen in CD4+ and CD8+ blood T cells by week 6 at 0.1 to 3.0 mg/kg.

This table comes from immunoSEQ multiplex PCR, and its TCRdb copy is limited to in-frame clones, with some not included. The sample records tens of thousands of clones, roughly 93% being singletons. This TCR was recovered from an adult with an advanced solid tumor such as melanoma, head and neck, liver or kidney cancer. The specimen comprised CD4+ or CD8+ T cells sorted from blood, sampled in a trial of the OX40 agonist ivuxolimab.

CDR3 nucleotide sequence: TGTGCCAGCAGTTTGGATATGGGAGATCAGTACTTC. This codes for CASSLDMGDQYF. V gene TRBV28 combines with J gene TRBJ2-4, with a tentative D call TRBD2 (5 bases). The length of the CDR3 is 12 residues. V shed 3 bases and J shed 12 bases, with 12 bases lying between them. Germline V gives CDR1 MDHEN, CDR2 SYDVKM.